This T cell receptor (beta chain) was captured in a study of cytomegalovirus exposure and HLA in healthy donors. Findings and limits, study-wide: According to reports, the classifier identified cytomegalovirus status with high specificity and sensitivity. A list of around 160 TCR beta chains associated with cytomegalovirus was given. Most TCRs appeared rarely, but some public TCRs recurred in many donors.

TCRdb's table, derived via immunoSEQ multiplex PCR, lists solely in-frame clones and lacks some. Of over 200,000 clones detected, 90% appear once; the ten largest clones hold roughly 0.38%. As for this clone: No antigen is known for it.

Trimming took 2 bases from V and 5 from J, leaving 6 bases between them. This CDR3 has 13 residues. Per germline, CDR1 MNHEY and CDR2 SMNVEV (reference sequence). Sample: PBMCs. This TCR came from a woman younger than 35 in good health and CMV-seronegative. V usage is TRBV27 and J usage is TRBJ2-2; possible D gene TRBD2, 6 bases. The CDR3 DNA reads TGTGCCAGCAGTTTAGGAGGGACCGGGGAGCTGTTTTTT. It encodes CASSLGGTGELFF.